This T cell receptor (beta chain) was captured in a study of T cell responses to AZD1222 COVID-19 vaccine. Concerning this clone itself: The antigen remains unidentified.

Study-level points and caveats: Females outnumbered males among donors, who were mostly white British; clonal diversity was possibly underestimated. Only a handful of individuals given AZD1222 were seropositive at baseline. Increased Spike-specific TCR breadth and depth were observed after two AZD1222 doses. A reported finding is that nearly half of spike-specific TCRs target unmutated variant regions.

Clones were sequenced by immunoSEQ multiplex PCR, and TCRdb holds only the in-frame ones, with some missing. The sample consists of tens of thousands of clones, roughly 80% of them appearing once. This CDR3 is built from 13 residues. Germline V gene data show CDR1 as GTSNPN and CDR2 as SVGIG (reference sequence). Germline trimming cut 5 bases from V and 4 bases from J; bases unmatched to any gene: 6. The TCR was taken from an adult in good health. The genes are TRBV30 and TRBJ2-7; 9 bases match TRBD1. Here the sequenced sample was peripheral blood, taken on day 0 of MenACWY control vaccination. CDR3 in amino acids: CAWGTGNLYEQYF. CDR3 bases: TGTGCCTGGGGGACAGGGAACTTATACGAGCAGTACTTC.